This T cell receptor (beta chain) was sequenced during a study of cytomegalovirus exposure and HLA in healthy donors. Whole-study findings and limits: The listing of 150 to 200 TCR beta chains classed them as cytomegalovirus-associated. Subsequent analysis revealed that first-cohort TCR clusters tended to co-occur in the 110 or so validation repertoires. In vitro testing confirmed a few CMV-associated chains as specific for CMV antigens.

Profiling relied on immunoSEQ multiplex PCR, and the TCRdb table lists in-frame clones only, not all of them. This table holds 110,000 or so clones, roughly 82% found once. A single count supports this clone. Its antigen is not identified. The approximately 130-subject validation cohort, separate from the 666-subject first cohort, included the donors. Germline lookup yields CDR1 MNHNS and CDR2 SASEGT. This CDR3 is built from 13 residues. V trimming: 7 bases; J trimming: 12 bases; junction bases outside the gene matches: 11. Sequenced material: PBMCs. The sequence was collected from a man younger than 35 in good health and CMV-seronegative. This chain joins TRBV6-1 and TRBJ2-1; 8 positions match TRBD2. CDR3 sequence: CASKVSGKFWQFF. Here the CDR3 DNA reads TGTGCCAGCAAGGTTAGCGGGAAGTTTTGGCAGTTCTTC.